This T cell receptor (beta chain) was retrieved from a study of T cells in Graves' hyperthyroidism and ophthalmopathy (dated by TCRdb to about 2019). Regarding the research as a whole: Peripheral blood was sampled at the time of initial diagnosis, prior to any treatment. The 80 to 100 discovery patients were randomly divided into training and test sets at a 7:3 ratio. To identify distinguishing TCR V-J signatures, a discovery cohort of roughly 100 patients was used, comprising 43 with Graves' ophthalmopathy and around 57 with stable Graves' hyperthyroidism. The paper reports TCR Vbeta CDR3 sequencing of over 120 peripheral blood samples: around 45 ophthalmopathy, some 80 hyperthyroidism and approximately 17 progressor patients. Whether ophthalmopathy could be predicted prospectively was tested in an independent validation cohort made up of about 18 hyperthyroidism patients plus 17 patients who later progressed to ophthalmopathy. After sampling, hyperthyroidism patients received methimazole starting at 30 mg daily, and ophthalmopathy patients received high-dose intravenous methylprednisolone. In about 6 Graves' hyperthyroidism patients, the study also compared T-cell repertoires from thyroid tissue with T-cell repertoires from blood. Overall results and qualifications from the work: In validation, the model predicted progression to ophthalmopathy with approximately 70% sensitivity and 72.22% specificity, a median of around 6.6 months before onset. Sample size was not statistically predetermined, and investigators were not blinded to group allocation. Blood samples also contained most of the expanded thyroid clonotypes (frequency above 0.001), which suggests that blood repertoires may reflect thyroid immune responses. A 13 V-J signature model separated ophthalmopathy from stable hyperthyroidism, with about 90% sensitivity and roughly 82% specificity in cross-validation and 80%/75% in testing.

The CDR3, cysteine through phenylalanine, is 12 amino acids long. The only DNA kept is the CDR3, 36 bases in frame from the first base. Per the germline V gene, MNHEY is the CDR1 and SVGEGT is the CDR2. The germline ends are 10 bases apart after V is trimmed by 7 bases and J by 6 bases. Amplification of TCR beta CDR3 regions was carried out from RNA transcripts. The TCR CDR3 was subjected to a first round of RT-PCR using the HTBI primer set and the Qiagen OneStep RT-PCR kit. A second multiplex PCR round built the libraries, followed by size selection and purification. Sequencing of the libraries was done on an Illumina HiSeq2000 using paired-end 100 bp reads. In the authors' own workflow: SOAPnuke was used to process the raw data, removing reads that contained adapters or uncalled bases, had a mean Phred below 15, or lacked an exact match to the constant primer or identifier. High-quality paired reads were merged with COPE v1.2.5, and unique nucleotide sequences were defined as clonotypes. MiTCR v1.1 was used to align clonotypes to the IMGT TRBV, TRBD and TRBJ reference segments. The analysis was restricted to V-J combinations with a frequency above 0.0001, which together covered just over 98% of the repertoires. The TCS score was defined as F50 (clonal expansion) divided by E x V (chaos), with BLOSUM62-based TCRdist calculated between CDR3 peptides within each V-J. Welch's t-statistics and random forest reduced around 510 V-J features to fewer than 15, which were used in a naive Bayes classifier (R e1071). TCRdb cleaned the public reads at Q25 with fastp, built clones with MiXCR and kept in-frame beta chains. Identical CDR3 proteins give one entry, which carries the most common genes and DNA. Here the V and J calls rest on TCRdb's processing, not on the authors' analysis. The sample data list about 250,000 distinct CDR3 sequences, and approximately 20% of these were observed just once. Around 64% of the sample lies in the top ten.

In regard to this clonotype: The antigen it binds to is not known. No much larger clone is present one base from it, and per-base qualities are unavailable.

Moderately to severely active disease, a Clinical Activity Score of at least 3, a NOSPECS grade of at least 4, and a duration under 3 months were present in ophthalmopathy patients. The study excluded patients with uncontrolled infections, other autoimmune diseases, pregnancy or lactation. Diagnoses relied on clinical symptoms, serum thyroxine and TRAb, thyroid ultrasound and orbital computed tomography. PBMCs were separated from 8 to 10 ml of fresh peripheral blood using Ficoll-Paque density gradient centrifugation. Total RNA was extracted using Trizol reagent, and RNA quality was assessed on an Agilent 2100 Bioanalyzer.

The rearranged chain carries TRBV6-2 or TRBV6-3 and TRBJ1-5, with no reliable assignment of the D segment. The sequencing sample was made of blood. The TCR comes from a man younger than 40 with Graves' ophthalmopathy. CDR3 loop: CASNPRGQPQHF. The nucleotide sequence reads as follows: TGTGCCAGCAACCCCAGAGGTCAGCCCCAGCATTTT.